Detailed here is one TCR beta chain. As yet, its antigen is unknown. This specimen comes from a study of cytomegalovirus exposure and HLA in healthy donors. From germline, CDR1 is SGHTS and CDR2 YDEGEE. Trimming at V came to 5 bases and at J to 11 bases, leaving 15 bases not matched to a gene. The CDR3 contains 15 residues. Amplification used 60 Vbeta primers and 13 Jbeta primers. Profiled with immunoSEQ multiplex PCR; TCRdb holds only in-frame clones, not every one. Of some 150,000 clones listed, 75% to 85% are singletons. General study results and limits: An analysis that came later showed most CMV-associated TCR beta chains appearing HLA-restricted.

The source material was PBMCs. V and J are TRBV5-8 and TRBJ2-5; 10 nucleotides agree with TRBD1. The TCR sequence derives from a female donor in good health and CMV-seronegative. This CDR3 reads CASSIWGQGLEEQYF. In nucleotides, the CDR3 is TGTGCCAGCAGTATTTGGGGACAGGGGCTAGAAGAGCAGTACTTC.